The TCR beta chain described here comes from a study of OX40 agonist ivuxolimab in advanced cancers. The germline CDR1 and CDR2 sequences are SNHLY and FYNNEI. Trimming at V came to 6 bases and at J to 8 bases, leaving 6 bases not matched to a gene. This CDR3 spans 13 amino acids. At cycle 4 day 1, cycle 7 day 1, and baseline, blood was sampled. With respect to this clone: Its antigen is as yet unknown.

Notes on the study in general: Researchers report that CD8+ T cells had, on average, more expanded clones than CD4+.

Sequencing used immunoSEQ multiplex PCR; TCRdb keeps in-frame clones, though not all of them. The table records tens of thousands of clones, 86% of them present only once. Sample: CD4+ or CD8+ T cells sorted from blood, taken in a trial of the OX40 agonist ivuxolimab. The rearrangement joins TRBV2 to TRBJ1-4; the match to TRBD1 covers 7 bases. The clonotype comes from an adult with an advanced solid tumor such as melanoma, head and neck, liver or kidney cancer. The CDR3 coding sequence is TGTGCCAGCAGGGACAGGCTCGAGGAAAAACTGTTTTTT. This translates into CASRDRLEEKLFF.